The clone carrying this T cell receptor beta chain came up once. Sequenced by immunoSEQ multiplex PCR; TCRdb stores in-frame clones only, minus some. The sample lists about 8,000 clones, 80% seen once, with 16% in the top ten. The data were taken from a study of preoperative IRX-2 immunotherapy in early breast cancer. The CDR3 length is 16 residues. Germline V lookup: CDR1 MNHGY, CDR2 SAAAGT. V lost 0 bases to trimming and J lost 1 base, with 12 bases between them. Treatment indicated: preoperative locoregional IRX-2 cytokine immunotherapy. Patients received preoperative, locoregional IRX-2 cytokine immunotherapy in a phase Ib study.

The clonotype comes from a human donor with breast cancer. The chain joins TRBV6-8 to TRBJ2-5; TRBD2 might be the D (6 bases). The input for sequencing was tumor tissue, taken after IRX-2 immunotherapy. The DNA of the CDR3 is TGTGCCAGCAGTTACTCTTTCGGGGGACCCCAAGAGACCCAGTACTTC. It yields the protein CASSYSFGGPQETQYF.